One and the same sample provided the 5 T cell receptor beta chains below, sequenced in a study of T-cell memory formation after mild COVID-19. TCRdb fed the 5' RACE reads into MiXCR, producing one record per CDR3 protein. The sample lists 90,000 to 130,000 distinct CDR3 sequences; 15% to 20% were seen once. Sequencing input: PBMCs or a T cell subset sorted from them (not recorded which). These receptor sequences come from a man between 18 and 35 years old who had mild COVID-19 (a few samples of this study predate the infection). Cell type and time point are not known.

This clonotype came up many times. The chain couples TRBV20-1 to TRBJ2-3; 9 positions agree with TRBD2. The CDR3 totals 16 residues. Losses at the gene ends were 7 bases for V and 2 bases for J; bases not matched to a gene: 13. The germline V gene encodes CDR1 DFQATT and CDR2 SNEGSKA (reference sequence). The DNA for the CDR3 is TGCAGTGTTATACCTCACAGCGGGGGGATCACAGATACGCAGTATTTT. It encodes CSVIPHSGGITDTQYF.

V gene TRBV7-6 combines with J gene TRBJ2-5, with D unresolved. Trimming stripped 0 bases from V and 5 bases from J, with 10 bases between. Germline V gene sequence: CDR1 SGHVS, CDR2 FNYEAQ. The CDR3 length is 14 residues. CDR3 nucleotide sequence: TGTGCCAGCAGCTTAGCGCAGAAATCGGAGACCCAGTACTTC. This codes for CASSLAQKSETQYF.

This clonotype was picked up a small number of times. CDR3 sequence (DNA): TGTGCCAGCAGTTTAAATAGCGGGGGGGATGGAGTCGAGCAGTACTTC. It translates to CASSLNSGGDGVEQYF. This rearrangement joins TRBV12-3 or TRBV12-4 to TRBJ2-7; TRBD2 aligns across 11 bases. The CDR3 loop spans 16 amino acids. V shed 2 bases, J shed 6 bases, and the junction held 9 bases outside the gene matches.

The V gene is TRBV11-2, the J gene TRBJ1-2; D not certain. Trimming took 5 bases from V and 4 from J, leaving 14 bases between them. CDR1 SGHAT and CDR2 FQNNGV come from the germline V gene. The CDR3 extends over 14 amino acids. The CDR3 DNA is TGTGCCAGCAGCCCGGGTCAGCACTCCTATGGCTACACCTTC. It yields the protein CASSPGQHSYGYTF.

This chain joins TRBV6-1 and TRBJ1-2, with 10 positions matching TRBD1. V was pared by 8 bases and J by 3 bases, with 3 bases of the junction left unmatched. CDR1 MNHNS and CDR2 SASEGT come from the germline V gene. The CDR3 sequence is 13 residues long. The CDR3 region has the DNA TGTGCCAGCTCCGGGACAGGGGACTATGGCTACACCTTC. It is translated as CASSGTGDYGYTF.